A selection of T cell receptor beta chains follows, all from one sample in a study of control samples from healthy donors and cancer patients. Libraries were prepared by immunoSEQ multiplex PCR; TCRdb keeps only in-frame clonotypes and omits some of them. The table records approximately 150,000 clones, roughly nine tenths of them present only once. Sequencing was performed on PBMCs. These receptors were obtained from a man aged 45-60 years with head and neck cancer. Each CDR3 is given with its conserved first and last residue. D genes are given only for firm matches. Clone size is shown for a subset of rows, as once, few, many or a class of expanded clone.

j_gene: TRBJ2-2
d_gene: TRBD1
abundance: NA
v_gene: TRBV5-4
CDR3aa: CASSLAGTGNTGELFF
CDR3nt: TGTGCCAGCAGCTTGGCCGGGACAGGGAACACCGGGGAGCTGTTTTTT

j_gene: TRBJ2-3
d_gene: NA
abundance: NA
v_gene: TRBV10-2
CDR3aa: CASSETGTTDTQYF
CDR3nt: TGCGCCAGCAGTGAGACGGGAACCACAGATACGCAGTATTTT

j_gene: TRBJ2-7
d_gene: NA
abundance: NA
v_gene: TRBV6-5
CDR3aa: CASSYSRGGRYEQYF
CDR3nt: TGTGCCAGCAGTTACTCGAGGGGGGGTCGGTACGAGCAGTACTTC

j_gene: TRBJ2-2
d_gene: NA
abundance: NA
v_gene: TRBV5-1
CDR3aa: CASSLQVGVGTGELFF
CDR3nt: TGCGCCAGCAGCTTACAGGTCGGGGTAGGCACCGGGGAGCTGTTTTTT

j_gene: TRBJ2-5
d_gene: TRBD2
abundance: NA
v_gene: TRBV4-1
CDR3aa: CASSQDPGGLGTQYF
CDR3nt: TGCGCCAGCAGCCAAGATCCGGGGGGTCTTGGGACCCAGTACTTC

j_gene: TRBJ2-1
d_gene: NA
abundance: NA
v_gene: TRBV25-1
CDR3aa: CASSEQGTRNEQFF
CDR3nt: TGTGCCAGCAGTGAACAGGGGACGAGGAATGAGCAGTTCTTC

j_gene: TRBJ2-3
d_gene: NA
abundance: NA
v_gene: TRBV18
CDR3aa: CASSPGPASTDTQYF
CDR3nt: TGTGCCAGCTCACCAGGTCCAGCTAGCACAGATACGCAGTATTTT

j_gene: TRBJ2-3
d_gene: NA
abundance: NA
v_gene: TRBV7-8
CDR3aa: CASSLRFLGARTDTQYF
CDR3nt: TGTGCCAGCAGCTTACGGTTCTTAGGAGCTCGCACAGATACGCAGTATTTT

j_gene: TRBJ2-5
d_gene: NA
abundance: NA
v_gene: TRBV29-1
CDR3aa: CSVALYQETQYF
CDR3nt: TGCAGCGTTGCCCTTTACCAAGAGACCCAGTACTTC

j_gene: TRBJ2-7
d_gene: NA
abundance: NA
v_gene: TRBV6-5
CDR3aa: CAIVRDNSYEQYF
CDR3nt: TGTGCCATCGTCCGGGACAACTCCTACGAGCAGTACTTC

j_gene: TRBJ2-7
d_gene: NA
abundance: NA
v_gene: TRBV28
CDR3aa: CASSLTLSSYEQYF
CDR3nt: TGTGCCAGCAGTTTAACATTGAGCTCCTACGAGCAGTACTTC

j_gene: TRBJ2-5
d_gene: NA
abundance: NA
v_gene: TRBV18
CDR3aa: CASSPGTQETQYF
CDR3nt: TGTGCCAGCTCACCCGGGACTCAAGAGACCCAGTACTTC

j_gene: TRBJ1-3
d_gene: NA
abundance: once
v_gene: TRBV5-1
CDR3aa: CASSFGAGNTIYF
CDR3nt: TGCGCCAGCAGCTTCGGAGCTGGAAACACCATATATTTT

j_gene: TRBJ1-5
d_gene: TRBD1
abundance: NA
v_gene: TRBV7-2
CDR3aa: CASSFTGQANQPQHF
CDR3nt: TGTGCCAGCAGCTTTACCGGACAGGCCAATCAGCCCCAGCATTTT

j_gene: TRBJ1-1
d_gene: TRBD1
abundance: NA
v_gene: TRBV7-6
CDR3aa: CASSSPGQPVFKVNTEAFF
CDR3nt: TGTGCCAGCAGCTCGCCGGGACAGCCCGTTTTTAAGGTGAACACTGAAGCTTTCTTT

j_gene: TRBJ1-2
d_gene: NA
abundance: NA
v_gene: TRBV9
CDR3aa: CASSSHGVYGYTF
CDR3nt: TGTGCCAGCAGCTCCCATGGGGTCTATGGCTACACCTTC

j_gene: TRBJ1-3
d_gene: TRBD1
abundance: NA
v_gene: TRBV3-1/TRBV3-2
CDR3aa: CASSLGTGGFGNTIYF
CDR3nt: TGTGCCAGCAGCCTCGGGACAGGGGGCTTCGGAAACACCATATATTTT

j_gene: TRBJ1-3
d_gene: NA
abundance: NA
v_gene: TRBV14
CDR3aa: CASRHGTGSGNTIYF
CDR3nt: TGTGCCAGCAGGCACGGGACGGGTTCTGGAAACACCATATATTTT

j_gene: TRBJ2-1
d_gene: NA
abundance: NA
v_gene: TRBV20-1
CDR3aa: CSARFDNEQFF
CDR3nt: TGCAGTGCTAGATTCGACAATGAGCAGTTCTTC

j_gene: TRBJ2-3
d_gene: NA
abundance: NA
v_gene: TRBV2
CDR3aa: CASSTRGRGDTQYF
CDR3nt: TGTGCCAGCAGTACGCGGGGGAGGGGGGATACGCAGTATTTT

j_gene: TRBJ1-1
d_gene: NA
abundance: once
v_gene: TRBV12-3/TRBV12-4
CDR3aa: CATERGYLGEAFF
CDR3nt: TGTGCCACTGAACGGGGTTATCTTGGTGAAGCTTTCTTT

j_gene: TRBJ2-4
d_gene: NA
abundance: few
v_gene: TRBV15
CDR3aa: CATSRSRERAKNIQYF
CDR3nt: TGTGCCACCAGCAGATCCAGGGAAAGGGCCAAAAACATTCAGTACTTC

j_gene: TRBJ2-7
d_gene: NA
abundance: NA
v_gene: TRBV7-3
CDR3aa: CASSSTGSYEQYF
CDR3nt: TGTGCCAGCAGCTCGACAGGCTCCTACGAGCAGTACTTC

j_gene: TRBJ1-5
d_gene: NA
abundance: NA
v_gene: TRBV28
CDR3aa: CASSYPNQPQHF
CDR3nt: TGTGCCAGCAGCTACCCGAATCAGCCCCAGCATTTT

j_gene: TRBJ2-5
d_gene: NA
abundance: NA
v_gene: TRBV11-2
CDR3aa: CATSKVRETQYF
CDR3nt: TGTGCCACCTCTAAGGTTAGGGAGACCCAGTACTTC

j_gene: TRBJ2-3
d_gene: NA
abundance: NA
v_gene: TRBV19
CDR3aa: CASSIASYGTDTQYF
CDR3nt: TGTGCCAGTAGTATCGCTAGTTATGGCACAGATACGCAGTATTTT

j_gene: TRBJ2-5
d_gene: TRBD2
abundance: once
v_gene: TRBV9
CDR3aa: CASSVATSGGAQETQYF
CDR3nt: TGTGCCAGCAGCGTAGCTACAAGCGGGGGGGCTCAAGAGACCCAGTACTTC

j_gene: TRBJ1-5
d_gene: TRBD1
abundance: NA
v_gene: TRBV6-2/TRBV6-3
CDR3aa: CASSYPGQGLWNQPQHF
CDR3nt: TGTGCCAGCAGTTACCCGGGACAGGGATTGTGGAATCAGCCCCAGCATTTT

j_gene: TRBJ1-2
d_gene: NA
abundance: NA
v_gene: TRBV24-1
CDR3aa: CATRGPLGYGYTF
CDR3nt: TGTGCCACCAGGGGCCCCTTGGGCTATGGCTACACCTTC

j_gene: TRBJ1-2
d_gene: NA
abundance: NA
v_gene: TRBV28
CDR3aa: CASSPGTVYGYTF
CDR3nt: TGTGCCAGCAGTCCCGGGACCGTGTATGGCTACACCTTC

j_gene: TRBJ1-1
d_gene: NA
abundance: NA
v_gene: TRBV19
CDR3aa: CASSIVENTEAFF
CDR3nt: TGTGCCAGTAGTATAGTAGAGAACACTGAAGCTTTCTTT